A single sample is the source of the 5 T cell receptor beta chains below, sequenced in a study of shared clonotypes between healthy human individuals. Assay: immunoSEQ multiplex PCR; the TCRdb copy retains only in-frame clones and omits some. The sample lists about 1.4 million clones, around 97% occurring once. The sequenced material came from naive CD4+ T cells sorted from blood. Subset given: CD45RA+ positively selected. The source of these receptors is a man aged 30-40 years in good health.

DNA for the CDR3: TGTGCCAGCTCACCAAAAGGTTTTAGCGGAACCCTCGGGGAGCTGTTTTTT. Its translation is CASSPKGFSGTLGELFF. This rearrangement joins TRBV18 to TRBJ2-2; possible D gene TRBD2, 6 bases. This CDR3 is 17 amino acids long. Trimming removed 2 bases at V and 7 bases at J, with 20 bases between. Germline V gene lookup returns CDR1 KGHSH and CDR2 LQKENI.

The chain employs TRBV14 and TRBJ1-2, with D maybe TRBD1 (5 bases). CDR1 and CDR2 from the germline V gene are SGHDN and FVKESK. This CDR3 is built from 15 residues. The V gene lost 5 bases and the J gene lost 6 bases, with 19 bases spanning the gap. DNA for the CDR3: TGTGCCAGCAGCAACCAGGGAATTGGTTTGGATGGCTACACCTTC. This codes for CASSNQGIGLDGYTF.

The chain carries TRBV28 and TRBJ1-5; 8 bases map to TRBD1. Losses at the gene ends were 5 bases for V and 4 bases for J; bases not matched to a gene: 4. From germline, CDR1 is MDHEN and CDR2 SYDVKM. The CDR3 extends over 14 amino acids. Here the CDR3 DNA reads TGTGCCAGCAGTGACCACAGGGGGAATCAGCCCCAGCATTTT. Its protein product is CASSDHRGNQPQHF. The full variable domain, with the rest looked up from reference TRBV28 and TRBJ1-5, is DVKVTQSSRYLVKRTGEKVFLECVQDMDHENMFWYRQDPGLGLRLIYFSYDVKMKEKGDIPEGYSVSREKKERFSLILESASTNQTSMYLCASSDHRGNQPQHFGDGTRLSIL.

The V call is TRBV5-4, the J call TRBJ2-7; possible D gene TRBD2, 5 bases. V lost 5 bases and J 6 bases, leaving 12 bases between the germline ends. In germline, CDR1 is SGHNT, CDR2 YYREEE (reference sequence). The CDR3 extends over 12 amino acids. This CDR3 is CASSNPGFEQYF. For the CDR3, the DNA is TGTGCCAGCAGTAATCCGGGGTTCGAGCAGTACTTC. Combining the CDR3 with reference TRBV5-4 and TRBJ2-7 gives the whole variable domain ETGVTQSPTHLIKTRGQQVTLRCSSQSGHNTVSWYQQALGQGPQFIFQYYREEENGRGNFPPRFSGLQFPNYSSELNVNALELDDSALYLCASSNPGFEQYFGPGTRLTVT.

The chain carries TRBV18 and TRBJ2-1, with 13 bases aligning to TRBD2. The CDR3 is 16 residues long. Trimming at V came to 3 bases and at J to 8 bases, leaving 7 bases not matched to a gene. Germline CDR1 and CDR2: KGHSH and LQKENI. Here the CDR3 reads CASSPFGLAGVYEQFF. The DNA for the CDR3 is TGTGCCAGCTCACCCTTTGGACTAGCGGGAGTCTATGAGCAGTTCTTC. Using reference TRBV18 and TRBJ2-1 for the parts outside the CDR3, the full variable domain is NAGVMQNPRHLVRRRGQEARLRCSPMKGHSHVYWYRQLPEEGLKFMVYLQKENIIDESGMPKERFSAEFPKEGPSILRIQQVVRGDSAAYFCASSPFGLAGVYEQFFGPGTRLTVL.